The 32 T cell receptor beta chains presented below share a single source sample, sequenced in a study of T cell repertoires in cytomegalovirus infection. Each CDR3 protein gets one entry after TCRdb re-called the reads with MiXCR. The sample includes 830,000 or so distinct CDR3 sequences, less than 35% seen only once; the top ten take roughly an eighth. No cognate antigen is known for these TCRs. The source material was cultured CD8+ T cells from PBMCs, sampled from culture after CMV antigen stimulation. The source of these receptors is a human donor in good health (CMV status not recorded). Some clones in this sample may be carry-over from other donors' samples.

This clonotype was seen a few times. The chain carries TRBV6-2 or TRBV6-3 and TRBJ1-1; the D is unclear. The CDR3 extends over 17 amino acids. Germline V gene lookup returns CDR1 MNHEY and CDR2 SVGEGT. The V end lost 2 bases, the J end lost 1 base, and 17 bases lay between the germline ends. CDR3 residues: CASSYPTLGRPNTEAFF. In DNA, the CDR3 is TGTGCCAGCAGTTACCCGACCTTAGGCAGGCCGAACACTGAAGCTTTCTTT.

This clonotype was picked up a small number of times. The rearrangement joins TRBV7-2 to TRBJ2-1, with 9 positions matching TRBD2. The length of the CDR3 is 14 residues. From germline, CDR1 is SGHTA and CDR2 FQGNSA. Trimming cost V 1 base and J 8 bases; bases outside gene matches: 3. CDR3 in DNA: TGTGCCAGCAGCTTAGACCCTAGCGGGGATGAGCAGTTCTTC. It yields the protein CASSLDPSGDEQFF.

This clonotype came up many times. The CDR3 sequence is CASSQMNTEAFF. CDR3 coding DNA: TGCGCCAGCAGCCAGATGAACACTGAAGCTTTCTTT. The chain carries TRBV4-1 and TRBJ1-1; D not resolved. The V end lost 3 bases, the J end lost 0 bases, and 2 bases lay between the germline ends. The CDR3 is 12 residues long. Germline CDR1 and CDR2: MGHRA and YSYEKL.

The gene calls are TRBV5-1 and TRBJ2-1; a weak D match, TRBD1 (6 bases). CDR1 is SGHRS, CDR2 YFSETQ, per germline. Trimming removed 4 bases at V and 6 bases at J, with 20 bases between. The CDR3 runs 16 residues. CDR3 residues: CASSPQTGYRVNEQFF. For the CDR3, the DNA is TGCGCCAGCAGCCCGCAAACAGGGTATAGGGTCAATGAGCAGTTCTTC.

This clonotype occurred a few times. The V gene is TRBV6-2 or TRBV6-3, the J gene TRBJ2-1; perhaps TRBD1 as D (5 bases). The CDR3 spans 16 residues. Germline CDR1 reads MNHEY; CDR2 reads SVGEGT. The V end lost 5 bases, the J end lost 0 bases, and 14 bases lay between the germline ends. In DNA, the CDR3 is TGTGCCAGCAGTCGAAGGACAATTAACTCCTACAATGAGCAGTTCTTC. Translating gives CASSRRTINSYNEQFF.

A few counts support this clonotype. The V and J genes are TRBV7-9 and TRBJ1-1; D ambiguous. Between the trimmed V and J ends, which lost 4 bases and 7 bases, there was a span of 7 bases. This CDR3 is built from 11 residues. Germline V gene lookup returns CDR1 SEHNR and CDR2 FQNEAQ (reference sequence). The CDR3 loop reads CASSYRSEAFF. CDR3 DNA sequence: TGTGCCAGCAGCTACCGGAGTGAAGCTTTCTTT.

The chain employs TRBV6-5 and TRBJ2-7, with D uncertain. The CDR3 runs 17 residues. The V and J ends lost 2 bases and 3 bases respectively, with 20 bases between them. Looked up from germline, CDR1 is MNHEY and CDR2 is SVGAGI. The CDR3, as DNA: TGTGCCAGCAGTTACCCCCCTCGGAAGTGTGTCGGCTACGAGCAGTACGTC. It translates to CASSYPPRKCVGYEQYV.

This clonotype was seen ten or more times. The genes are TRBV7-8 and TRBJ1-4; D gene uncertain. CDR1 and CDR2 (germline): SGHVS, FQNEAQ. CDR3 length equals 15 residues. V lost 5 bases and J 8 bases, leaving 18 bases between the germline ends. CDR3 coding DNA: TGTGCCAGCAGCCAAACTCCCAGTGCGGGGGAAAAACTGTTTTTT. Protein product: CASSQTPSAGEKLFF.

J is TRBJ2-7 and V is TRBV28; the match to TRBD1 covers 8 bases. The V gene end was trimmed by 5 bases and the J gene end by 6 bases; junction bases not matched to a gene: 6. The CDR3 extends over 13 amino acids. Per germline, CDR1 MDHEN and CDR2 SYDVKM. The DNA for the CDR3 is TGTGCCAGCAGTATAGCAGGGGGCGTCGAGCAGTACGTC. Its translation: CASSIAGGVEQYV.

This clonotype was found a few times. The chain has TRBV12-3 or TRBV12-4 and TRBJ2-3, with D hard to call. This CDR3 has 14 amino acids. With 4 bases removed from V and 2 bases from J, the gap between germline ends came to 10 bases. The CDR3 here is CASSWFAATDTQYF. DNA of the CDR3: TGTGCCAGCAGTTGGTTTGCGGCCACAGATACGCAGTATTTT.

In its sample, this clonotype was seen many times. The chain is built from TRBV6-6 and TRBJ1-2; a weak D match, TRBD1 (5 bases). Trimming shortened V by 9 bases and J by 8 bases, and 16 bases separated the two germline ends. The germline V gene encodes CDR1 MNHNY and CDR2 SVGAGI (reference sequence). The CDR3 contains 12 residues. The CDR3 here is CASGTAPIGYTF. In DNA, the CDR3 is TGTGCCAGTGGGACCGCGCCTATAGGCTACACCTTC.

This chain uses TRBV19 with TRBJ1-5; 9 bases map to TRBD1. Germline CDR1 reads LNHDA; CDR2 reads SQIVND (reference sequence). The ends lost 2 bases at V and 3 bases at J; junction bases unmatched: 14. The CDR3 covers 19 residues. This chain's CDR3 is CASSIKGWRDREYNQPQHF. The DNA of the CDR3 is TGTGCCAGTAGTATAAAAGGTTGGAGGGACAGGGAGTACAATCAGCCCCAGCATTTT.

This clonotype has a handful of counts. The chain carries TRBV15 and TRBJ1-2; 11 bases line up with TRBD1. Germline V gene sequence: CDR1 LNHNV, CDR2 YYDKDF (reference sequence). The V gene end was trimmed by 3 bases and the J gene end by 6 bases; junction bases not matched to a gene: 6. This CDR3 spans 15 amino acids. The chain's CDR3 is CATSRAGTGGNGYTF. The CDR3 region has the DNA TGTGCCACCAGCAGGGCCGGGACAGGGGGAAATGGCTACACCTTC.

This clonotype came up a few times. V gene TRBV6-5 combines with J gene TRBJ2-3; 12 bases align to TRBD2. CDR3 length: 16 residues. The V gene end was trimmed by 6 bases and the J gene end by 6 bases; junction bases not matched to a gene: 10. CDR1 MNHEY and CDR2 SVGAGI come from the germline V gene. The CDR3, as DNA: TGTGCCAGCAGCTGGTTCTCTAGCGGGGGGGGGGATACGCAGTATTTT. Its protein product is CASSWFSSGGGDTQYF.

The chain combines TRBV4-3 with TRBJ2-1; TRBD2 is a possible D gene (5 bases). The germline gives CDR1 LGHNA, CDR2 YSLEER. CDR3 length: 17 residues. With 0 bases removed from V and 6 bases from J, the gap between germline ends came to 18 bases. CDR3 residues: CASSQDLGLTGVNEQFF. The DNA for the CDR3 is TGCGCCAGCAGCCAAGATCTAGGACTCACTGGGGTCAATGAGCAGTTCTTC.

This chain connects TRBV3-1 to TRBJ2-5; D is possibly TRBD2 (5 bases). The CDR3 loop spans 15 amino acids. Trimming took 0 bases from V and 1 from J, leaving 9 bases between them. Looked up from germline, CDR1 is LGHDT and CDR2 is YNNKEL (reference sequence). In DNA form, the CDR3 reads TGTGCCAGCAGCCAAGACGCGGGTCCCCAAGAGACCCAGTACTTC. It encodes CASSQDAGPQETQYF.

The chain links TRBV6-5 to TRBJ2-1; 11 positions match TRBD2. CDR1 and CDR2 (germline): MNHEY, SVGAGI. The V gene end was trimmed by 1 base and the J gene end by 0 bases; junction bases not matched to a gene: 14. The CDR3 is 21 amino acids. The CDR3 region is CASSYFPGLAGASLSYNEQFF. The CDR3 region has the DNA TGTGCCAGCAGTTACTTCCCCGGACTAGCGGGCGCATCTCTCTCCTACAATGAGCAGTTCTTC.

This clonotype was detected many times. The J gene is TRBJ1-2, the V gene TRBV7-2; the match to TRBD1 covers 10 bases. CDR1 and CDR2 (germline): SGHTA, FQGNSA. This CDR3 has 15 amino acids. V dropped 6 bases and J dropped 4; count of bases not matched to a gene: 8. The CDR3 sequence: CASSSTGTGAYGYTF. The CDR3 DNA follows: TGTGCCAGCAGTTCAACCGGGACAGGGGCCTATGGCTACACCTTC.

The V and J genes are TRBV7-9 and TRBJ2-1; 7 nucleotides agree with TRBD1. This CDR3 region has 18 residues. The germline V gene has CDR1 SEHNR and CDR2 FQNEAQ (reference sequence). Germline trimming cut 5 bases from V and 4 bases from J; bases unmatched to any gene: 17. The CDR3, as DNA: TGTGCCAGCAGCCACGACCGGGACAGACCTTCGCCGTACAATGAGCAGTTCTTC. Amino acids: CASSHDRDRPSPYNEQFF.

This clonotype has a handful of counts. The CDR3 DNA reads TGTGCCACCCAGACTGTTTCCGGGGAGCTGTTTTTT. Translation gives CATQTVSGELFF. This chain connects TRBV24-1 to TRBJ2-2; D call uncertain. V shed 9 bases and J shed 6 bases, with 10 bases lying between them. Germline assignment: CDR1 KGHDR and CDR2 SFDVKD. This CDR3 is 12 amino acids long.

In this sample, this clonotype turned up a few times. The chain uses TRBV6-2 or TRBV6-3 and TRBJ2-5; D is unresolved. Germline V gives CDR1 MNHEY, CDR2 SVGEGT. Trimming pared 2 bases from V and 5 bases from J, leaving 12 bases between. The CDR3 runs 14 residues. CDR3 DNA sequence: TGTGCCAGCAGTTACCTTCAAACGGTTGAGACCCAGTACTTC. It codes for CASSYLQTVETQYF.

The gene calls are TRBV6-6 and TRBJ2-2; TRBD2 matches 15 bases. The CDR3 length is 19 residues. Unmatched junction bases numbered 9, after V lost 2 bases and J lost 5 bases. The germline gives CDR1 MNHNY, CDR2 SVGAGI (reference sequence). The CDR3 reads CASSYKGLAGGPLTGELFF. The CDR3 coding sequence is TGTGCCAGCAGTTACAAAGGACTAGCGGGGGGGCCTTTGACCGGGGAGCTGTTTTTT.

A few counts support this clonotype. V and J are TRBV4-3 and TRBJ2-1; 9 nucleotides match TRBD1. After removal of 4 bases from V and 8 bases from J, the junction contained 27 bases not matched to a gene. The germline V gene has CDR1 LGHNA and CDR2 YSLEER. The CDR3 has 21 amino acids. The CDR3 loop reads CASSPNKGGTGPSPYIDEQFF. The CDR3, as DNA: TGCGCCAGCAGCCCCAATAAAGGAGGGACAGGGCCTTCCCCATACATCGATGAGCAGTTCTTC.

The genes are TRBV2 and TRBJ2-3; TRBD2 agrees at 11 bases. CDR3 length equals 18 residues. Germline-derived CDR1 and CDR2 are SNHLY and FYNNEI. The CDR3 coding sequence is TGTACCACCTACCCAAACCCGACTAGCGGGACGAGCACAGATACGCAGTATTTT. As protein: CTTYPNPTSGTSTDTQYF.

The chain joins TRBV4-2 to TRBJ1-4, with D perhaps matching TRBD1 (5 bases). Germline V gene lookup returns CDR1 LGHNA and CDR2 YNFKEQ. The CDR3 loop spans 15 amino acids. Trimming took off 5 bases at V and 4 bases at J, with 14 bases between the two ends. CDR3: CASSSYLGDNEKLFF. The CDR3 DNA sequence: TGTGCCAGCAGCTCATATTTAGGGGATAATGAAAAACTGTTTTTT.

In its sample, this clonotype was seen many times. In DNA form, the CDR3 reads TGTGCCAGCAGCTCGACAGGGAGCCAAGAGACCCAGTACTTC. It is translated as CASSSTGSQETQYF. The chain couples TRBV7-6 to TRBJ2-5; 7 bases align to TRBD1. The germline gives CDR1 SGHVS, CDR2 FNYEAQ. The CDR3 extends over 14 amino acids. Trimming cost V 4 bases and J 1 base; bases outside gene matches: 3.

This clonotype was seen at least ten times. In nucleotides, the CDR3 is TGCAGTGCTAGAGATTCCCCCGGGACAACAAATCAGCCCCAGCATTTT. Its translation is CSARDSPGTTNQPQHF. V is TRBV20-1 and J is TRBJ1-5, with D possibly TRBD1 on 6 matching bases. The germline V and J ends were trimmed by 0 bases and 4 bases, with 16 bases remaining between them. The germline V gene has CDR1 DFQATT and CDR2 SNEGSKA (reference sequence). The CDR3 runs 16 residues.

V and J are TRBV20-1 and TRBJ1-5, with a tentative D call TRBD1 (5 bases). V was trimmed by 4 bases and J by 5 bases, leaving 12 bases between them. The CDR3 length is 13 residues. Germline-derived CDR1 and CDR2 are DFQATT and SNEGSKA (reference sequence). CDR3 in DNA: TGCAGTGCTATACCCGAGGGGCATCAGCCCCAGCATTTT. It translates to CSAIPEGHQPQHF.

This chain connects TRBV7-9 to TRBJ1-3; D may be TRBD1 (5 bases). The germline gives CDR1 SEHNR, CDR2 FQNEAQ (reference sequence). V was pared by 0 bases and J by 1 base, with 10 bases between. The CDR3 extends over 16 amino acids. The CDR3 nucleotides are TGTGCCAGCAGCTTAGCGGTCAGGGTATCTGGAAACACCATATATTTT. Translation gives CASSLAVRVSGNTIYF.

This clonotype was observed a few times. The chain combines TRBV7-9 with TRBJ2-7, with 9 bases identical to TRBD1. The CDR3 runs 14 residues. Germline trimming cut 5 bases from V and 7 bases from J; bases unmatched to any gene: 9. Germline loops: CDR1 SEHNR, CDR2 FQNEAQ (reference sequence). Here the CDR3 reads CASSLDRGKKEQYV. CDR3 nucleotide sequence: TGTGCCAGCAGCCTGGACAGGGGAAAGAAGGAGCAGTACGTC.

A note on this clonotype: A much larger clone lies one base from this, so it may be a read error. This sequence joins TRBV7-9 and TRBJ1-2; D is unclear. The germline V gene has CDR1 SEHNR and CDR2 FQNEAQ (reference sequence). V shed 8 bases and J shed 10 bases, with 20 bases lying between them. There are 13 residues in the CDR3. CDR3 nucleotides: TGTGCCAGCCTCTACGCACCTGGCAATGACTACACCTTC. It encodes CASLYAPGNDYTF.

This clonotype was seen a handful of times. The J gene is TRBJ1-3, the V gene TRBV12-3 or TRBV12-4; D remains ambiguous. Trimming removed 1 base at V and 4 bases at J, with 11 bases between. The CDR3 is 15 residues long. CDR3 sequence reads: CASSLEGSIGNTIYF. The CDR3, as DNA: TGTGCCAGCAGTTTAGAGGGCTCCATAGGAAACACCATATATTTT.